Listed below are T cell receptor beta chains from one sample, sequenced in a study of blood T cell repertoires in COVID-19. Clones were sequenced by immunoSEQ multiplex PCR, and TCRdb holds only the in-frame ones, with some missing. Of about 160,000 clones in the sample, roughly 89% were seen once. Sequencing was performed on peripheral blood. Receptors originate from a woman in her 70s with COVID-19, enrolled during active disease. CDR3s include the opening cysteine and the closing phenylalanine or tryptophan. The D gene is left open where the match is weak. Where a row states a size, it is once, few, many or the class of an expanded clone; other rows omit it.

clone_size j_call d_call v_call cdr3_aa cdr3_nt
NA TRBJ1-2 NA TRBV6-1 CASSEDDRGYTF TGTGCCAGCAGTGAAGATGACAGAGGCTACACCTTC
NA TRBJ2-3 TRBD2 TRBV27 CASSRHSGGAETDTQYF TGTGCCAGCAGCAGACATAGCGGGGGGGCCGAGACAGATACGCAGTATTTT
NA TRBJ1-2 NA TRBV18 CASSPDSNSNYGYTF TGTGCCAGCTCACCAGACAGTAATTCGAACTATGGCTACACCTTC
few TRBJ1-2 NA TRBV4-1 CASSQARGWYGYTF TGCGCCAGCAGCCAAGCCAGGGGATGGTATGGCTACACCTTC
NA TRBJ2-7 NA TRBV5-1 CASSLAGGRGYEQYF TGCGCCAGCAGCTTGGCCGGGGGGCGTGGTTACGAGCAGTACTTC
NA TRBJ1-1 NA TRBV7-3 CASSYPGRGNTEAFF TGTGCCAGCAGCTACCCCGGCAGGGGGAACACTGAAGCTTTCTTT
NA TRBJ2-5 NA TRBV5-1 CASSPGGGGETQYF TGCGCCAGCAGCCCAGGAGGGGGAGGGGAGACCCAGTACTTC
NA TRBJ1-2 NA TRBV3-1/TRBV3-2 CASSLWTVGVDGYTF TGTGCCAGCAGCCTATGGACAGTAGGGGTTGATGGCTACACCTTC
few TRBJ1-5 TRBD1 TRBV24-1 CATGGTGQSNQPQHF TGTGCCACCGGCGGGACAGGGCAGAGCAATCAGCCCCAGCATTTT
NA TRBJ1-5 TRBD1 TRBV27 CASSLDRGNQPQHF TGTGCCAGCAGCCTAGACAGGGGCAATCAGCCCCAGCATTTT
NA TRBJ1-1 NA TRBV15 CATSRDRGMNTEAFF TGTGCCACCAGCAGAGATAGGGGTATGAACACTGAAGCTTTCTTT
NA TRBJ1-6 NA TRBV28 CASRKSSSYNSPLHF TGTGCCAGCAGGAAATCGAGCTCCTATAATTCACCCCTCCACTTT
few TRBJ2-2 NA TRBV19 CASSMVRVAGELFF TGTGCCAGTAGTATGGTGAGGGTTGCCGGGGAGCTGTTTTTT
NA TRBJ1-2 NA TRBV5-6 CASRRTVYGYTF TGTGCCAGCCGACGGACAGTTTATGGCTACACCTTC
NA TRBJ1-3 NA TRBV6-1 CASSEPRKGNTIYF TGTGCCAGCAGTGAACCCCGGAAGGGGAACACCATATATTTT
NA TRBJ2-2 TRBD1 TRBV11-2 CASAARGQGGTGELFF TGTGCCAGCGCCGCCCGGGGACAGGGGGGAACCGGGGAGCTGTTTTTT
NA TRBJ1-5 NA TRBV19 CASSPLRQASTQHF TGTGCCAGTAGTCCCCTCCGACAGGCCTCGACCCAGCATTTT
NA TRBJ2-7 TRBD1 TRBV5-1 CASSWGQGEQYF TGCGCCAGCAGCTGGGGACAGGGCGAGCAGTACTTC
NA TRBJ2-6 NA TRBV6-6 CASRIRTEGANVLTF TGTGCCAGCAGGATCCGGACTGAGGGGGCCAACGTCCTGACTTTC
NA TRBJ2-7 TRBD1 TRBV24-1 CATSDSGGYEQYF TGTGCCACCAGTGATTCAGGGGGCTACGAGCAGTACTTC
NA TRBJ2-7 TRBD2 TRBV7-9 CASSLGLAGGPRSYEQYF TGTGCCAGCAGCTTAGGACTAGCGGGGGGTCCCCGCTCCTACGAGCAGTACTTC
NA TRBJ1-2 TRBD1 TRBV30 CAWRDPGTVRSYGYTF TGTGCCTGGAGAGATCCAGGGACAGTGAGGAGCTATGGCTACACCTTC
NA TRBJ2-7 TRBD2 TRBV4-1 CASSLAGGVEQYF TGCGCCAGCTCCCTCGCGGGGGGGGTCGAGCAGTACTTC
few TRBJ1-2 TRBD1 TRBV29-1 CSVDGTGLNPTYGYTF TGCAGCGTGGACGGGACAGGTTTGAACCCGACGTATGGCTACACCTTC
NA TRBJ2-1 NA TRBV4-2 CASSQDPGGHNEQFF TGTGCCAGCAGCCAAGACCCGGGGGGCCACAATGAGCAGTTCTTC
NA TRBJ2-7 TRBD2 TRBV28 CASSLLGRAEQYF TGTGCCAGCAGTCTACTAGGGAGGGCCGAGCAGTACTTC
NA TRBJ1-6 TRBD1 TRBV6-1 CASSGDRGLPNSPLHF TGTGCCAGCAGTGGGGACAGGGGTCTACCTAATTCACCCCTCCACTTT
NA TRBJ2-5 NA TRBV18 CASSPPAQARTQYF TGTGCCAGCTCACCACCGGCCCAGGCCCGGACCCAGTACTTC
NA TRBJ1-1 NA TRBV13 CASGPRGTEAFF TGTGCCAGCGGACCGCGGGGCACTGAAGCTTTCTTT
NA TRBJ1-6 TRBD1 TRBV27 CASSSHRGGISPLHF TGTGCCAGCAGTTCTCACAGGGGGGGGATCTCGCCCCTCCACTTT
NA TRBJ2-6 NA TRBV7-9 CASSLGRSSGANVLTF TGTGCCAGCAGCTTAGGGAGGAGCTCTGGGGCCAACGTCCTGACTTTC
NA TRBJ2-1 TRBD2 TRBV14 CASSQVTGLAGARGNEQFF TGTGCCAGCAGCCAAGTGACGGGACTAGCGGGGGCCAGGGGGAATGAGCAGTTCTTC
NA TRBJ1-1 NA TRBV5-1 CASSSRSVNTEAFF TGCGCCAGCAGCTCCCGGTCGGTGAACACTGAAGCTTTCTTT
once TRBJ1-1 NA TRBV7-2 CASTLNPGRAEAFF TGTGCCAGCACCTTGAACCCGGGGAGAGCTGAAGCTTTCTTT
few TRBJ2-7 NA TRBV7-4 CASSLGVRQGAYEQYF TGTGCCAGCAGCTTAGGGGTGAGGCAAGGGGCCTACGAGCAGTACTTC
NA TRBJ1-4 NA TRBV3-1/TRBV3-2 CASGAGEGEKLFF TGTGCCAGCGGGGCAGGGGAGGGGGAAAAACTGTTTTTT
few TRBJ1-1 NA TRBV10-3 CAIRETGAEAFF TGTGCCATCAGGGAAACAGGCGCCGAAGCTTTCTTT
NA TRBJ1-3 TRBD1 TRBV27 CASSPSGQFNTIYF TGTGCCAGCAGTCCCTCGGGACAGTTTAACACCATATATTTT
NA TRBJ1-2 NA TRBV20-1 CSASSGTNYGYTF TGCAGTGCTAGTTCAGGCACTAACTATGGCTACACCTTC
NA TRBJ1-4 TRBD1 TRBV24-1 CATSDSGQGGEKLFF TGTGCCACCAGTGACTCGGGACAGGGGGGTGAAAAACTGTTTTTT
NA TRBJ1-2 NA TRBV6-5 CATGGSESYGYTF TGTGCCACGGGGGGCAGTGAAAGCTATGGCTACACCTTC
NA TRBJ1-1 TRBD1 TRBV10-2 CASLEGTGSGNTEAFF TGCGCCAGCCTCGAGGGGACAGGGTCGGGGAACACTGAAGCTTTCTTT
NA TRBJ2-4 TRBD2 TRBV11-3 CASSPGGKNIQYF TGTGCCAGCAGCCCGGGGGGTAAAAACATTCAGTACTTC
NA TRBJ2-2 TRBD1 TRBV28 CASRKGQGNTGELFF TGTGCCAGCAGAAAGGGACAGGGGAACACCGGGGAGCTGTTTTTT
NA TRBJ1-5 NA TRBV6-6 CASSYEGGWYQPQHF TGTGCCAGCAGTTACGAGGGAGGGTGGTATCAGCCCCAGCATTTT
NA TRBJ1-4 TRBD1 TRBV5-1 CASSSTGRDEKLFF TGCGCCAGCAGCTCGACAGGGAGAGATGAAAAACTGTTTTTT
NA TRBJ1-6 NA TRBV3-1/TRBV3-2 CASSLMLGYGSPLHF TGTGCCAGCAGCCTCATGCTCGGGTACGGTTCACCCCTCCACTTT